Listed below are T cell receptor beta chains from one sample, sequenced in a study of CD8+ T cells in alopecia areata. Here immunoSEQ multiplex PCR was the method, and the copy in TCRdb shows in-frame clones only, minus some. The sample lists about 110,000 clones, roughly 89% occurring once. This sample comprised CD8+ T cells sorted from blood, obtained at week 24, from a patient treated with tofacitinib. The source of these receptors is a human donor with alopecia areata. The CDR3 runs from the conserved cysteine through the conserved F or W. The size entry is marked missing in some rows and otherwise reads once, few, many or a size class.

size | J | V | CDR3
once | TRBJ2-2 | TRBV6-5 | CASSYSITGELFF
. | TRBJ1-5 | TRBV19 | CASSVWDRDQPQHF
few | TRBJ2-7 | TRBV29-1 | CSATGSGEQYF
. | TRBJ2-7 | TRBV30 | CAWSVMGILYEQYF
. | TRBJ2-7 | TRBV4-3 | CASSPGASGSYEQYF
. | TRBJ2-3 | TRBV29-1 | CSVEDPGLAILTDTQYF
. | TRBJ2-7 | TRBV23-1 | CASSRPRDGSSYEQYF
. | TRBJ2-7 | TRBV18 | CASSLGAGGLNEQYF
. | . | TRBV7-9 | CASSLWDHPSYEQYF
. | TRBJ2-7 | TRBV29-1 | CSVEWAGDYEQYF
. | TRBJ2-5 | TRBV5-1 | CASSLLGQGIRETQYF
. | TRBJ2-1 | TRBV4-1 | CASSQDLSQTYNEQFF
. | TRBJ2-2 | TRBV29-1 | CSAGQGAGELFF
. | TRBJ1-6 | TRBV14 | CASSQDTPQSSYNSPLHF
. | TRBJ2-1 | TRBV5-1 | CASSFREPNEQFF
. | TRBJ2-5 | TRBV7-9 | CASSLSLGETQYF
. | TRBJ2-7 | TRBV5-6 | CASSSPRTSYEQYF
. | TRBJ2-5 | TRBV5-6 | CASSPRGDGQETQYF
. | TRBJ2-7 | TRBV7-6 | CAGSLAQGNTYEQYF
few | TRBJ2-3 | TRBV5-1 | CASSLEADTQYF
. | TRBJ2-6 | TRBV6-5 | CASSYGGSGANVLTF
. | TRBJ2-3 | TRBV10-3 | CAISDFRAGAPTDTQYF
. | TRBJ1-2 | TRBV7-9 | CASSLAGTDHYGYTF
. | TRBJ2-3 | TRBV2 | CASQRTGDTDTQYF
. | TRBJ2-3 | TRBV5-1 | CASSLGTYQDTQYF
. | TRBJ2-7 | TRBV6-5 | CASSYGAGNFGEQYF
. | TRBJ1-2 | TRBV29-1 | CSVDPGTGPGHTF
few | TRBJ2-2 | TRBV28 | CASSSQLAGVTGELFF
once | TRBJ1-1 | TRBV30 | CAWSEGRGWTEAFF
. | TRBJ2-6 | TRBV4-3 | CASSPDRTGANVLTF
many | TRBJ2-4 | TRBV5-4 | CASGTGLAKNIQYF
. | TRBJ2-3 | TRBV29-1 | CSVMMASGGQGTQYF
. | TRBJ2-2 | TRBV6-5 | CASSSPPMELFF
. | TRBJ2-3 | TRBV4-2 | CASSQESGGWTDTQYF
. | TRBJ2-1 | TRBV13 | CASSPTPGQGAYEQFF
. | TRBJ2-7 | TRBV29-1 | CSVGGLYEQYF
. | TRBJ2-1 | TRBV5-5 | CASSSRASGGTHNEQFF
. | TRBJ1-2 | TRBV30 | CACDRGQGYTF
once | TRBJ2-4 | TRBV5-1 | CASSLEGLAVIQAKNIQYF
. | TRBJ2-5 | TRBV5-1 | CASSQYGGGPCNF
few | TRBJ2-1 | TRBV19 | CASQTGGPYNEQFF
. | TRBJ1-5 | TRBV6-5 | CASSYTGGDNQPQHF
. | TRBJ2-1 | TRBV23-1 | CASSQSKSSDNEQFF
few | TRBJ2-1 | TRBV4-3 | CASSLGARSSYNEQFF
. | TRBJ2-1 | TRBV4-1 | CASSQVYMGVNEQFF
. | TRBJ2-7 | TRBV7-2 | CASSFRDYPYEQYF
. | TRBJ1-1 | TRBV9 | CASSVTDREPEAFF
once | TRBJ1-2 | TRBV30 | CAWYLPGASGYTF
. | TRBJ2-1 | TRBV7-2 | CASSLAPSSGYNEQFF
. | TRBJ2-2 | TRBV4-1 | CASKWGANTGELFF